The 3 T cell receptor beta chains below all came from one sample that was sequenced in a study of OX40 agonist ivuxolimab in advanced cancers. Produced via immunoSEQ multiplex PCR; TCRdb's table is partial and in-frame only. The sample lists about 58,000 clones, 89% occurring once. Sequencing was performed on CD4+ or CD8+ T cells sorted from blood, taken in a trial of the OX40 agonist ivuxolimab. These receptors were collected from an adult with an advanced solid tumor such as melanoma, head and neck, liver or kidney cancer.

The rearrangement uses TRBV11-3 and TRBJ2-1; 10 bases are a match to TRBD2. J was trimmed by 8 bases and V by 2 bases; bases with no gene match: 9. The CDR3 totals 16 residues. Germline CDR1 reads SGHNT; CDR2 reads YENEEA. The CDR3 bases are TGTGCCAGCAGCTTAAAAGCTAGCGGGAGACAGCATGAGCAGTTCTTC. Protein sequence: CASSLKASGRQHEQFF.

The chain uses TRBV7-8 and TRBJ1-2, with D possibly matching TRBD1 (6 bases). This CDR3 is built from 14 residues. Germline CDR1 is SGHVS and CDR2 is FQNEAQ. Trimming removed 5 bases from V and 4 bases from J, with 14 bases in between. The CDR3 DNA follows: TGTGCCAGCAGCCAATCGGCAGGGGTCTATGGCTACACCTTC. It specifies CASSQSAGVYGYTF.

J is TRBJ2-3 and V is TRBV19, with TRBD2 matching over 10 bases. J lost 5 bases, V lost 1 base, and 9 bases had no gene match. Germline assignment: CDR1 LNHDA and CDR2 SQIVND (reference sequence). The length of the CDR3 is 17 residues. CDR3 nucleotide sequence: TGTGCCAGTAGTATAGGGATCTGGCTAGCGGGAGAAGATACGCAGTATTTT. Residues: CASSIGIWLAGEDTQYF.